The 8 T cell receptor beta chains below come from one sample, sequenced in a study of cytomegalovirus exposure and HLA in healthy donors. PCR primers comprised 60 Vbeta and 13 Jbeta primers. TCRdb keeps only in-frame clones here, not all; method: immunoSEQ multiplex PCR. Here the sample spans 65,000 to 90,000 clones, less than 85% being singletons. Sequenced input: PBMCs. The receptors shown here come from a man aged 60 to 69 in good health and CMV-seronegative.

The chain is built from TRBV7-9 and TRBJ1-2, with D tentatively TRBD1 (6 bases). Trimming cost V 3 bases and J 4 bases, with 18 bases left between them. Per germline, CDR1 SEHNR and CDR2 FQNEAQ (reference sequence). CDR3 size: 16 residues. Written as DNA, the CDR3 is TGTGCCAGCAGCTTTCTACGGGACACCTCCTCCTATGGCTACACCTTC. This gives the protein CASSFLRDTSSYGYTF.

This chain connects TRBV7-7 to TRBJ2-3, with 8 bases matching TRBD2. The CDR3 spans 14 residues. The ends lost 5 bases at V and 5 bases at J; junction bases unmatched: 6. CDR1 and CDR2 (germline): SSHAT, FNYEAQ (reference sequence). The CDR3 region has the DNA TGTGCCAGCAGCCCGGACGGGAGGGGAGATACGCAGTATTTT. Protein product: CASSPDGRGDTQYF.

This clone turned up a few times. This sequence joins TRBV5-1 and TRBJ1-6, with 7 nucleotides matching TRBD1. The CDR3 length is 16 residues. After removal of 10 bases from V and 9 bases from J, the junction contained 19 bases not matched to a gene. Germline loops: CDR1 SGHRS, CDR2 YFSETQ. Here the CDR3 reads CAGPIRDRRGSSPLHF. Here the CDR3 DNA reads TGCGCCGGACCGATCCGGGACAGAAGGGGAAGTTCACCCCTCCACTTT.

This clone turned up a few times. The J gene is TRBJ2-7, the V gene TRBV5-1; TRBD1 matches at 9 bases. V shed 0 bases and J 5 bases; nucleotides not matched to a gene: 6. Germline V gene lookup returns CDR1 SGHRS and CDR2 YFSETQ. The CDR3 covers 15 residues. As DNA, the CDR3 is TGCGCCAGCAGCTTGGTCGGACAGGGGAGCGACGAGCAGTACTTC. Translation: CASSLVGQGSDEQYF.

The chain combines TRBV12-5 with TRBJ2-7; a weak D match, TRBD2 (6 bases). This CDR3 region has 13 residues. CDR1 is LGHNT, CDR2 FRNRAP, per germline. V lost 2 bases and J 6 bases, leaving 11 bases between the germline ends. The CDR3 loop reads CASGLPGTFEQYF. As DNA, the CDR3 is TGTGCTAGTGGTTTGCCCGGGACTTTCGAGCAGTACTTC.

The CDR3 nucleotides are TGTGCCAGCAGTTACTCCCGGACTAGCGTCGCCGGGGAGCTGTTTTTT. Protein sequence: CASSYSRTSVAGELFF. The rearrangement uses TRBV6-5 and TRBJ2-2; TRBD2 matches at 9 bases. The CDR3 contains 16 residues. Losses at the gene ends were 0 bases for V and 6 bases for J; bases not matched to a gene: 5. Germline CDR1 and CDR2: MNHEY and SVGAGI.

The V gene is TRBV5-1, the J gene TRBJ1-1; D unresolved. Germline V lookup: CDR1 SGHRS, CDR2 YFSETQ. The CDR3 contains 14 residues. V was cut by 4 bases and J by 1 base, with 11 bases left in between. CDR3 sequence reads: CASSLGTGNTEAFF. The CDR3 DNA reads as TGCGCCAGCAGCCTCGGTACCGGGAACACTGAAGCTTTCTTT. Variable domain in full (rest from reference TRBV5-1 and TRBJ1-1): KAGVTQTPRYLIKTRGQQVTLSCSPISGHRSVSWYQQTPGQGLQFLFEYFSETQRNKGNFPGRFSGRQFSNSRSEMNVSTLELGDSALYLCASSLGTGNTEAFFGQGTRLTVV.

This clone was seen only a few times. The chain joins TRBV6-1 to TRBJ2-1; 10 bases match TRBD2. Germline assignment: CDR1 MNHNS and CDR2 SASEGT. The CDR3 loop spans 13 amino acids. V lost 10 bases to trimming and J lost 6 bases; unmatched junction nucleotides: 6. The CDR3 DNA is TGTGCCACCATCCTAGCGGGGGCCAATGAGCAGTTCTTC. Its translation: CATILAGANEQFF.